One and the same sample provided the 17 T cell receptor beta chains below, sequenced in a study of blood T cell repertoires in COVID-19. The protocol was immunoSEQ multiplex PCR, while the TCRdb copy is restricted to in-frame clones and leaves out a portion. The sample has 200,000 or so clones, around 85% seen once. Specimen: PBMCs or T cells enriched from blood (not recorded which). The receptors come from a woman aged 35 to 49 with acute COVID-19.

The gene calls are TRBV19 and TRBJ1-5; perhaps TRBD1 as D (5 bases). The germline V and J ends were trimmed by 3 bases and 3 bases, with 12 bases remaining between them. The CDR3 contains 15 residues. Germline V gene lookup returns CDR1 LNHDA and CDR2 SQIVND (reference sequence). CDR3 amino acids: CASSIWGEANQPQHF. For the CDR3, the DNA is TGTGCCAGTAGTATTTGGGGCGAGGCCAATCAGCCCCAGCATTTT.

The V and J genes are TRBV6-6 and TRBJ1-2; TRBD1 might be the D (5 bases). The length of the CDR3 is 16 residues. From germline, CDR1 is MNHNY and CDR2 SVGAGI (reference sequence). V was cut by 6 bases and J by 5 bases, with 22 bases left in between. The CDR3 spells CASSPTALQGIYGYTF. CDR3 in DNA: TGTGCCAGCAGCCCGACAGCCCTTCAAGGGATTTATGGCTACACCTTC.

This clone was seen only once. The rearrangement links TRBV5-1 to TRBJ2-1; a possible D gene is TRBD2 (6 bases). The CDR3 is 17 residues long. From germline, CDR1 is SGHRS and CDR2 YFSETQ. V lost 0 bases to trimming and J lost 0 bases, with 13 bases between them. For the CDR3, the DNA is TGCGCCAGCAGCTTGGATGCCGCGGGGAGCTCCTACAATGAGCAGTTCTTC. This sequence encodes CASSLDAAGSSYNEQFF.

The CDR3, as DNA: TGTGCCTGGAGTCCCCCTGAGGGCCTACTTAACTATGGCTACACCTTC. Translating gives CAWSPPEGLLNYGYTF. The chain employs TRBV30 and TRBJ1-2, with D unclear. The V and J ends lost 2 bases and 1 base respectively, with 17 bases between them. The germline V gene encodes CDR1 GTSNPN and CDR2 SVGIG (reference sequence). This CDR3 region has 16 residues.

The genes are TRBV5-1 and TRBJ2-5; 9 bases align to TRBD2. Germline CDR1 reads SGHRS; CDR2 reads YFSETQ. This CDR3 has 18 amino acids. V shed 3 bases, J shed 1 base, and the junction held 13 bases outside the gene matches. Here the CDR3 reads CASSSGLAGVGRQETQYF. As DNA, the CDR3 is TGCGCCAGCAGCTCTGGATTAGCGGGAGTGGGTCGCCAAGAGACCCAGTACTTC.

The rearrangement uses TRBV7-9 and TRBJ1-1; 9 bases align to TRBD1. Germline V gene data show CDR1 as SEHNR and CDR2 as FQNEAQ (reference sequence). V shed 2 bases, J shed 4 bases, and the junction held 8 bases outside the gene matches. This CDR3 contains 16 residues. This chain's CDR3 is CASSLTTGGGITEAFF. The CDR3 DNA follows: TGTGCCAGCAGCTTAACGACAGGGGGAGGGATCACTGAAGCTTTCTTT.

The V gene is TRBV7-9, the J gene TRBJ2-7; 7 bases match TRBD1. Germline-derived CDR1 and CDR2 are SEHNR and FQNEAQ (reference sequence). V gave up 4 bases and J gave up 1 base; unmatched junction bases: 7. The CDR3 has 15 amino acids. The CDR3 reads CASSSPRDSSYEQYF. In DNA, the CDR3 is TGTGCCAGCAGCTCGCCACGGGACAGTTCCTACGAGCAGTACTTC.

V usage is TRBV5-1 and J usage is TRBJ1-4; TRBD1 might be the D (5 bases). Trimming removed 0 bases from V and 8 bases from J, with 11 bases in between. Germline V gene lookup returns CDR1 SGHRS and CDR2 YFSETQ. The CDR3 sequence is 14 residues long. CDR3 amino acids: CASSLVGVREKLFF. CDR3 nucleotides: TGCGCCAGCAGCTTGGTAGGGGTGCGCGAAAAACTGTTTTTT. Looking up the rest from reference TRBV5-1 and TRBJ1-4 gives the full variable domain: KAGVTQTPRYLIKTRGQQVTLSCSPISGHRSVSWYQQTPGQGLQFLFEYFSETQRNKGNFPGRFSGRQFSNSRSEMNVSTLELGDSALYLCASSLVGVREKLFFGSGTQLSVL.

This clone has a handful of counts. This chain uses TRBV5-1 with TRBJ2-7; D is unclear. V was cut by 1 base and J by 1 base, with 9 bases left in between. CDR3 size: 14 residues. CDR1 SGHRS and CDR2 YFSETQ come from the germline V gene. The CDR3 reads CASSLNLQSYEQYF. The DNA for the CDR3 is TGCGCCAGCAGCTTGAACTTACAGTCCTACGAGCAGTACTTC.

The rearrangement uses TRBV5-1 and TRBJ1-1, with 12 bases fitting TRBD1. V lost 2 bases to trimming and J lost 4 bases; unmatched junction nucleotides: 9. CDR3 length equals 17 residues. Germline values: CDR1 SGHRS, CDR2 YFSETQ. The CDR3 DNA follows: TGCGCCAGCAGCTTTTCCGGGACAGGGGGCGCGGGCACTGAAGCTTTCTTT. It is translated as CASSFSGTGGAGTEAFF.

The rearrangement links TRBV27 to TRBJ2-5; 8 nucleotides agree with TRBD1. Germline CDR1 is MNHEY and CDR2 is SMNVEV (reference sequence). The CDR3 extends over 14 amino acids. V gave up 5 bases and J gave up 3 bases; unmatched junction bases: 5. The CDR3 sequence is CASSPGQGEETQYF. The CDR3 DNA sequence: TGTGCCAGCAGTCCCGGACAGGGAGAAGAGACCCAGTACTTC.

This clone is a singleton in its sample. The J gene is TRBJ1-2, the V gene TRBV9, with TRBD1 matching 11 bases. The ends lost 2 bases at V and 7 bases at J; junction bases unmatched: 7. The CDR3 runs to 15 residues. Looked up from germline, CDR1 is SGDLS and CDR2 is YYNGEE. The CDR3 sequence: CASSVNGQGAGGYTF. CDR3 nucleotides: TGTGCCAGCAGCGTGAACGGACAGGGGGCGGGTGGCTACACCTTC.

This rearrangement joins TRBV25-1 to TRBJ1-6, with D hard to call. Germline assignment: CDR1 MGHDK and CDR2 SYGVNS. The CDR3 sequence is 16 residues long. The V end lost 2 bases, the J end lost 0 bases, and 8 bases lay between the germline ends. The CDR3 is CASSENPSSYNSPLHF. CDR3 sequence (DNA): TGTGCCAGCAGTGAAAACCCCAGCTCCTATAATTCACCCCTCCACTTT.

The V and J genes are TRBV27 and TRBJ2-1; 10 bases align to TRBD2. The CDR3 is 14 amino acids. Germline CDR1 reads MNHEY; CDR2 reads SMNVEV (reference sequence). With V trimmed by 3 bases and J by 6 bases, 2 bases remained unmatched. For the CDR3, the DNA is TGTGCCAGCAGTTTTAGCGGGGGGTTCAATGAGCAGTTCTTC. It specifies CASSFSGGFNEQFF.

The chain employs TRBV7-9 and TRBJ2-7; D might be TRBD1 (7 bases). V was trimmed by 4 bases and J by 2 bases, leaving 9 bases between them. Germline V gene lookup returns CDR1 SEHNR and CDR2 FQNEAQ (reference sequence). The length of the CDR3 is 13 residues. The CDR3 nucleotides are TGTGCCAGCAGCTCCAGGGGGGCCTACGAGCAGTACTTC. This gives the protein CASSSRGAYEQYF. The whole variable domain, remainder taken from reference TRBV7-9 and TRBJ2-7, is DTGVSQNPRHKITKRGQNVTFRCDPISEHNRLYWYRQTLGQGPEFLTYFQNEAQLEKSRLLSDRFSAERPKGSFSTLEIQRTEQGDSAMYLCASSSRGAYEQYFGPGTRLTVT.

The chain joins TRBV7-2 to TRBJ1-5, with D hard to call. Germline V gene data show CDR1 as SGHTA and CDR2 as FQGNSA. Trimming pared 3 bases from V and 4 bases from J, leaving 10 bases between. CDR3 length: 14 residues. DNA of the CDR3: TGTGCCAGCAGCTTTCCCCACGGGAATCAGCCCCAGCATTTT. Residues: CASSFPHGNQPQHF.

This clone was seen a handful of times. The chain is built from TRBV5-1 and TRBJ2-1; 8 nucleotides line up with TRBD2. CDR1 SGHRS and CDR2 YFSETQ come from the germline V gene. The junction had 5 bases not matched to a gene; V was cut back by 2 bases and J by 4 bases. CDR3 size: 15 residues. The CDR3 reads CASSFYSGVYNEQFF. CDR3 nucleotide sequence: TGCGCCAGCAGCTTCTATAGCGGGGTGTACAATGAGCAGTTCTTC.